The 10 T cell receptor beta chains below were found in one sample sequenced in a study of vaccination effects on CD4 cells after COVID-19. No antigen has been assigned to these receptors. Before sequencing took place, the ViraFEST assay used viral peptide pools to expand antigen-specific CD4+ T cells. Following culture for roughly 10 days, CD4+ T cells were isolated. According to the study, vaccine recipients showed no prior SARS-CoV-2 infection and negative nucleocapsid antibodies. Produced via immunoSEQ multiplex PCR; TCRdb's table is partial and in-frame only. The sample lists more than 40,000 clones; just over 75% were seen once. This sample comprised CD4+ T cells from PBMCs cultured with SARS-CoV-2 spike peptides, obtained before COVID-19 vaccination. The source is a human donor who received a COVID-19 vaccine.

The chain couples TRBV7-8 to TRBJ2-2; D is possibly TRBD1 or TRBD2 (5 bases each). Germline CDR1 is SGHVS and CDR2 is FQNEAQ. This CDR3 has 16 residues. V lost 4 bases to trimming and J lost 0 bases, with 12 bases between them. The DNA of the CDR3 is TGTGCCAGCAGCTCCCGACAGACTACGAACACCGGGGAGCTGTTTTTT. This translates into CASSSRQTTNTGELFF.

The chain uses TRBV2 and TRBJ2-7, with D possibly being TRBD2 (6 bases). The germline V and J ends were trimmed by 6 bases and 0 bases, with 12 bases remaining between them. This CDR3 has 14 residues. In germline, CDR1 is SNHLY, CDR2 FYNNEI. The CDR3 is CASRLATSSYEQYV. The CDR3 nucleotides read TGTGCCAGCAGACTAGCTACTAGCTCCTACGAGCAGTACGTC.

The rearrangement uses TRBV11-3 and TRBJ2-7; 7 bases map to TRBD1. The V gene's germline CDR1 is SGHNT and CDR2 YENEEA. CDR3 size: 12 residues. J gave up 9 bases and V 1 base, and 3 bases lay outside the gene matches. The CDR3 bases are TGTGCCAGCAGCTTAGGACAGGGTGGGCAGTACGTC. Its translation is CASSLGQGGQYV.

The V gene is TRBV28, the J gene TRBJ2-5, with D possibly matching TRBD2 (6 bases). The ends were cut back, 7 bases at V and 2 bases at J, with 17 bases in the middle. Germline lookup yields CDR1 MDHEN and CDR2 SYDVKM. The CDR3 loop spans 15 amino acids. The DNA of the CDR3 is TGTGCCAGCACCCATCGGAGGGTCGGTCAAGAGACCCAGTACTTC. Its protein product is CASTHRRVGQETQYF.

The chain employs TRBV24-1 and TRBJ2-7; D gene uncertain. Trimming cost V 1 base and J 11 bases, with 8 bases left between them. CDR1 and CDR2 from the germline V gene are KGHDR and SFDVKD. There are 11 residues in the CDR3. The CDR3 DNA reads TGTGCCACCAGTGATTTCAAGGGAAAGTACGTC. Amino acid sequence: CATSDFKGKYV.

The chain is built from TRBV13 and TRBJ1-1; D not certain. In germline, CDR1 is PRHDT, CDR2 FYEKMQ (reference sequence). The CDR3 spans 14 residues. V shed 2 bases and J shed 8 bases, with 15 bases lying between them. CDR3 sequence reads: CASSLSPRRSEAFF. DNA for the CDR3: TGTGCCAGCAGCTTATCCCCCAGAAGATCCGAAGCTTTCTTT. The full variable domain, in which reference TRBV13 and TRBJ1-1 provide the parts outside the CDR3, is AAGVIQSPRHLIKEKRETATLKCYPIPRHDTVYWYQQGPGQDPQFLISFYEKMQSDKGSIPDRFSAQQFSDYHSELNMSSLELGDSALYFCASSLSPRRSEAFFGQGTRLTVV.

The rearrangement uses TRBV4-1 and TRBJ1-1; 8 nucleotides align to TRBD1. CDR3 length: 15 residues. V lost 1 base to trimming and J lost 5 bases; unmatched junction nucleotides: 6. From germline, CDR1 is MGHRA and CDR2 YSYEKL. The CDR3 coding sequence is TGCGCCAGCAGCCAAGGACAGGGGAGGTGGACTGAAGCTTTCTTT. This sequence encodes CASSQGQGRWTEAFF.

The CDR3 region has the DNA TGCGCCAGCAGCTTGAGTAGCGGGGGGTCCAGTGGGCAGTATTTT. Translation gives CASSLSSGGSSGQYF. The genes are TRBV5-1 and TRBJ2-3, with 10 bases matching TRBD2. The germline V gene has CDR1 SGHRS and CDR2 YFSETQ. V dropped 1 base and J dropped 11; count of bases not matched to a gene: 10. The CDR3 extends over 15 amino acids.

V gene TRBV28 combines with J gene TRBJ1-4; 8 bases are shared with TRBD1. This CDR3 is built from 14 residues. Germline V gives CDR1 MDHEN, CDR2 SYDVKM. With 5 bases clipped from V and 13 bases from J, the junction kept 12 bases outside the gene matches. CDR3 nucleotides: TGTGCCAGCAGTCCCGGGACAGGAGGAAATTCACTGTTTTTT. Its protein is CASSPGTGGNSLFF.

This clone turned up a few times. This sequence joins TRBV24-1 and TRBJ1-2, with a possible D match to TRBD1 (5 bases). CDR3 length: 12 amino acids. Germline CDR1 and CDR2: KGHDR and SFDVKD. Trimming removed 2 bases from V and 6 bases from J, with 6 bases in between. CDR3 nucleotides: TGTGCCACCAGTGATTGGGGGAATGGCTACACCTTC. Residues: CATSDWGNGYTF.